This paragraph covers one T cell receptor beta chain sequence. What it binds is not known. Treatment indicated: roughly 18 received Ad26.COV2.S at low or high dose, single or two shots; several received placebo; per-sample allocation not given. Sampling took place 63 days after the first vaccine or placebo injection. Spike of the Wuhan-strain SARS-CoV-2 was expressed by an Ad26 vector, which formed the vaccine. The data stem from a study of Ad26.COV2.S vaccination and SARS-CoV-2 variants. The overall study: COV1001, an Ad26.COV2.S trial, supplied this vaccine-arm donor. Findings and limits, study-wide: Measurements of TCR breadth and depth may have given underestimates of the total T cell responses.

The method was immunoSEQ multiplex PCR; TCRdb's version includes in-frame clones alone and lacks a portion of them. The sample includes 200,000 to 250,000 clones, roughly 90% of them seen just once. V was shortened by 4 bases and J by 1 base, with 12 bases between the two germline ends. From germline, CDR1 is KGHDR and CDR2 SFDVKD. The CDR3 is made up of 15 amino acids. This clonotype was obtained from a person between 18 and 65 years old who received the Ad26.COV2.S COVID-19 vaccine or a placebo. The material was peripheral blood, obtained in a trial of Ad26.COV2.S vaccine versus placebo. This chain uses TRBV24-1 with TRBJ2-5, with TRBD1 as a possible D gene (6 bases). The CDR3, as DNA: TGTGCCACCAGTGACCCAGGACAGATCCAAGAGACCCAGTACTTC. Translation gives CATSDPGQIQETQYF.